Sequencing of this TCR beta chain was carried out in a study of metastatic and nonmetastatic thyroid tumors. Study-wide background: Repertoires were compared across blood and tumor or nodule tissue from malignant and benign thyroid patients.

Authors' processing steps: Differences in CDR3 between clinicopathological groups were drawn on to build a classifier intended to discriminate distant-metastatic papillary thyroid cancer patients. With MiXCR, TCRdb called clones anew from the PCR reads. The V and J calls come from TCRdb's annotation, not from the publication. The table shows about 27,000 clones, with about 26% occurring only once. Relative to its sample, this clone is medium-sized. The antigen remains undetermined. This sample includes further DNA sequences coding for the same CDR3. Not a single patient had been given any form of treatment at any point before undergoing thyroid surgery. Study-wide results and limits: Benign nodules reportedly had significantly lower TCR beta diversity than malignant thyroid tumors in blood and tumor.

After removal of 5 bases from V and 7 bases from J, the junction contained 8 bases not matched to a gene. The CDR3 extends over 15 amino acids. Germline V gene sequence: CDR1 MNHNS, CDR2 SASEGT. The receptor was derived from a female donor with papillary thyroid cancer or a benign thyroid nodule (not recorded which). Some clones in this sample may be carry-over from other donors' samples. V is TRBV6-1 and J is TRBJ2-2; 9 bases match TRBD1. The sequencing sample was made of blood. The DNA of the CDR3 is TGTGCCAGCAGTTTGCGGGACAGGGTGGTCGGGGAGCTGTTTTTT. This codes for CASSLRDRVVGELFF.